This T cell receptor (beta chain) derives from a study of T cell repertoires in cytomegalovirus infection. Study-wide results and caveats: Across the ex vivo response, the dominant clonotypes were HLA-C-restricted CMV-specific TCR beta clonotypes.

This clonotype has a count of ten or more. Its antigen is undetermined. TCRdb re-called the reads with MiXCR, one entry per CDR3 protein. The sample lists approximately 100,000 distinct CDR3 sequences; more than 20% were seen once. This receptor was obtained from a human donor in good health (CMV status not recorded). Some clones in this sample may be carry-over from other donors' samples. Sequencing was carried out using CD8+ T cells from PBMCs.

CDR3 bases: TGCGCCAGCAGCCAAGAACTAGCGGGAGGGCCTGGCAATGAGCAGTTCTTC. Protein product: CASSQELAGGPGNEQFF. V is TRBV4-3 and J is TRBJ2-1, with TRBD2 matching 13 bases. There are 17 residues in the CDR3. V gave up 0 bases and J gave up 6 bases; unmatched junction bases: 5. Germline V CDR1 and CDR2: LGHNA, YSLEER.